This T cell receptor (beta chain) was captured by sequencing in a study of cytomegalovirus exposure and HLA in healthy donors. This clone has a handful of counts. Its antigen is currently unknown. The PCR had 60 Vbeta and 13 Jbeta primers. Sequenced by immunoSEQ multiplex PCR; TCRdb stores in-frame clones only, minus some. The table lists over 80,000 clones, around 82% of them singletons. Overall study findings and caveats: In vitro assays verified that three CMV-associated chains recognized CMV antigens specifically. Immune exposure data for these donors was limited to CMV serostatus.

The V end lost 5 bases, the J end lost 3 bases, and 15 bases lay between the germline ends. Germline V lookup: CDR1 LNHDA, CDR2 SQIVND (reference sequence). The CDR3 has 15 residues. The rearrangement joins TRBV19 to TRBJ2-3; the D gene is possibly TRBD2 (6 bases). Sequenced input: PBMCs. This clonotype originated in a man in his forties or fifties in good health and CMV-seropositive. The CDR3 reads CASSPRLVGTDTQYF. As DNA, the CDR3 is TGTGCCAGTAGTCCACGACTAGTAGGAACAGATACGCAGTATTTT.